The T cell receptor (beta chain) described here comes from a study of T cells after yellow fever vaccination. TCRdb processed the 5' RACE reads anew with MiXCR; each CDR3 protein has one entry. Of approximately 300,000 distinct CDR3 sequences listed, over 8.5% are singletons. Germline V CDR1 and CDR2: SGHTA, FQGNSA. V was pared by 3 bases and J by 5 bases, with 7 bases between. This CDR3 spans 12 amino acids. The specimen comprised CD4+ T cells sorted from PBMCs, sampled 45 days after the yellow fever booster vaccination. The chain joins TRBV7-2 to TRBJ1-1; no clear D. The sequence was obtained from a man between 18 and 35 years old who received the YFV17D yellow fever vaccine. The CDR3 here is CASSFVGTEAFF. In DNA, the CDR3 is TGTGCCAGCAGCTTCGTAGGGACTGAAGCTTTCTTT.